This entry features one T cell receptor beta chain sequence. As yet, its antigen is unknown. This sample was taken from a study of vaccination effects on CD4 cells after COVID-19. In the ViraFEST assay, antigen-specific CD4+ clonotypes were identified by expansion after peptide-pool stimulation. Cells that had been cultured for approximately ten days were the source of isolated CD4+ T cells. None of these healthy vaccinees had been infected with SARS-CoV-2 before vaccination. In the cultures, half the medium was exchanged for IL-2 medium on days 3 and 7. Sequencing used immunoSEQ multiplex PCR; TCRdb keeps in-frame clones, though not all of them. The sample records 71,000 or so clones, approximately 72% being singletons. Study-wide points: A shortage of convalescent patients and an absence of early post-infection timepoints characterized the study. There was marked clonal contraction among infection- and vaccine-induced clones late after vaccination.

The sample in question was CD4+ T cells from PBMCs cultured with HCoV-OC43 spike peptides, obtained before COVID-19 vaccination. The subset: HCoV-OC43 spike overlapping peptide pool stimulation. The receptor comes from a human donor who received a COVID-19 vaccine.

The CDR3 region has the DNA TGTGCCACCAGCAGAGATCAGGTCTTGGGGGCAGATGGCTACACCTTC. It codes for CATSRDQVLGADGYTF. The gene calls are TRBV15 and TRBJ1-2, with D perhaps matching TRBD1 (6 bases). The CDR3 extends over 16 amino acids. Germline V gene lookup returns CDR1 LNHNV and CDR2 YYDKDF (reference sequence). V dropped 0 bases and J dropped 6 bases, with 17 bases sitting between them.